The source of this T cell receptor (beta chain) is a study of T cell responses to AZD1222 COVID-19 vaccine. Study results and limitations: Spike-specific TCR depth and breadth grew after two AZD1222 doses.

Clones were read by immunoSEQ multiplex PCR, and TCRdb kept only the in-frame ones, dropping some. This sample has some 140,000 clones; 70% to 90% occur once, and the top ten carry 5% to 6%. Germline V gives CDR1 SGHAT, CDR2 FQDESV (reference sequence). Trimming took off 6 bases at V and 9 bases at J, with 21 bases between the two ends. This CDR3 is 15 amino acids long. This clone was seen just once. Its cognate antigen is unknown. The V call is TRBV11-1, the J call TRBJ2-1, with D perhaps TRBD2 (6 bases). This TCR was sampled from an adult who received the AZD1222 COVID-19 vaccine. The material sequenced was peripheral blood, taken 28 days after the second AZD1222 dose. CDR3 protein: CASSPRLGALGEQFF. The CDR3 DNA sequence: TGTGCCAGCAGTCCTAGACTAGGGGCTTTAGGTGAGCAGTTCTTC.